What follows is one T cell receptor (beta chain) and its context. Its antigen is unknown. The entry originates in a study of blood T cells in healthy people across ages. Study-level findings and limits: The percentage of naive T cells correlated strongly with TCR beta diversity.

A second roughly 6 to 12 cycle PCR used barcoded and J-beta primers. Each CDR3 protein gets one entry after TCRdb re-called the 5' RACE reads with MiXCR. There are approximately 800,000 distinct CDR3 sequences in the sample; around a quarter occur only once, and 2.5% to 3.5% lies in the top ten. This CDR3 has 13 amino acids. CDR1 and CDR2 (germline): MDHEN, SYDVKM. The same sample was also studied in work on T cells of mothers and their children.

The chain joins TRBV28 to TRBJ2-5, with D hard to call. Sample: blood. This clonotype was sampled from a boy aged 5-17 years in good health. CDR3 coding DNA: TGTGCGAGCGAGGATCTGAGTAGGGAGACCCAGTACTTC. The encoded protein is CASEDLSRETQYF. Full variable domain (missing parts from reference TRBV28 and TRBJ2-5): DVKVTQSSRYLVKRTGEKVFLECVQDMDHENMFWYRQDPGLGLRLIYFSYDVKMKEKGDIPEGYSVSREKKERFSLILESASTNQTSMYLCASEDLSRETQYFGPGTRLLVL.